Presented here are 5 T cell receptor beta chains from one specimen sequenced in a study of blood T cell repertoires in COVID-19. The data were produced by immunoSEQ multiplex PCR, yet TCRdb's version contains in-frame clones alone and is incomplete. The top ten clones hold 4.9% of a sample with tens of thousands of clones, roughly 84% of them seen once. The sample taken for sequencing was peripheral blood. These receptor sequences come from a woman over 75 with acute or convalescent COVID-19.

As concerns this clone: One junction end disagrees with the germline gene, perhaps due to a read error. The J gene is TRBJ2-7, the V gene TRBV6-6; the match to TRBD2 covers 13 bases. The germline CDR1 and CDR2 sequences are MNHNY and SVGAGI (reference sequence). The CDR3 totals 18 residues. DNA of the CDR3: TGTGCCAGCAGTCCGGCAAGATCCGGGACTAGCGGGATTCGCGAGAAGTACTTC. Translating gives CASSPARSGTSGIREKYF.

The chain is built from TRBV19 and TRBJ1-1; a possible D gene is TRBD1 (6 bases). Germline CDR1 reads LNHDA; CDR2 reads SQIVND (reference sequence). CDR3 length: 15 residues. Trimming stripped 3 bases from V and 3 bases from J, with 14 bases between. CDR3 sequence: CASSIGAGADTEAFF. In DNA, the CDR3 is TGTGCCAGTAGTATCGGAGCAGGGGCGGACACTGAAGCTTTCTTT.

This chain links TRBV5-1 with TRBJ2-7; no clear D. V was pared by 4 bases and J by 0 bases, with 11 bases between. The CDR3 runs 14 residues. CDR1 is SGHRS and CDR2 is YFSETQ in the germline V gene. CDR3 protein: CASSPGSSSYEQYF. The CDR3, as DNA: TGCGCCAGCAGCCCAGGATCCAGCTCCTACGAGCAGTACTTC.

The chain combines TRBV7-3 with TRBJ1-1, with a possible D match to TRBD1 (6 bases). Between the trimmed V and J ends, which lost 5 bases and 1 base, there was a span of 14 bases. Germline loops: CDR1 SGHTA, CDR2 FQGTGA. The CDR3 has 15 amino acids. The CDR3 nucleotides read TGTGCCAGCAGCCCCGGGGGGGCGAAGAACACTGAAGCTTTCTTT. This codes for CASSPGGAKNTEAFF.

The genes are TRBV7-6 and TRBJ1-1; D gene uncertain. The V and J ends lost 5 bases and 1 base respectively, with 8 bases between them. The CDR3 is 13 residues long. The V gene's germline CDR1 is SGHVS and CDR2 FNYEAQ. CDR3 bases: TGTGCCAGCAGCACCACAAGGAACACTGAAGCTTTCTTT. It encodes CASSTTRNTEAFF.